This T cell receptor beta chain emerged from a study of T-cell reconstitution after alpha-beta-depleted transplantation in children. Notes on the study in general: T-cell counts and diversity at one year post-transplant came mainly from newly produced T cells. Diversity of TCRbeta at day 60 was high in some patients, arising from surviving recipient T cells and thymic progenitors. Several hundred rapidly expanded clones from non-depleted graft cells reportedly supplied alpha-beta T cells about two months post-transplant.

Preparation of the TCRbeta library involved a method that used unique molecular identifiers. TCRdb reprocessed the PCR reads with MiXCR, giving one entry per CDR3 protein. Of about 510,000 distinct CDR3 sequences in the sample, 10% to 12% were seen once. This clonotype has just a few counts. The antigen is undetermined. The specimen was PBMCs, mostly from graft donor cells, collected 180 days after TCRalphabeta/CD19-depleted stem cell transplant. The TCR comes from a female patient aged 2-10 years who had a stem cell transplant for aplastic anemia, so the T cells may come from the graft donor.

The CDR3 nucleotides read TGCGCCAGCAGCCAAGATATCAGGAGGCCCTACGAGCAGTACGTC. Protein sequence: CASSQDIRRPYEQYV. This rearrangement joins TRBV4-3 to TRBJ2-7, with a tentative D call TRBD2 (5 bases). The germline V gene encodes CDR1 LGHNA and CDR2 YSLEER. CDR3 size: 15 residues. Trimming left V 0 bases short and J 2 bases short, with 11 bases between.